A selection of T cell receptor beta chains follows, all from one sample in a study of read filtering for tumor transcriptome and immune sequencing. MiXCR, applied by TCRdb to the reads, yields one record per CDR3 protein. This table has roughly 25,000 distinct CDR3 sequences, 13% to 15% appearing once. Material for sequencing was a population of CD138-negative cells sorted from bone marrow. The source of these receptors is a donor at least 40 years old with multiple myeloma. Both conserved end residues are part of each CDR3. The D gene is left open where the match is weak. The size entry is marked missing in some rows and otherwise reads once, few, many or a size class.

cdr3_nt cdr3_aa v_call d_call j_call cdr3_length clone_size
TGTGCCAGCAGTTTAGCGCTAGTCGCCGAGCAGTTCTTC CASSLALVAEQFF TRBV12-3/TRBV12-4 . TRBJ2-1 13 many
TGCGCCAGCAGCATAACGGGGGAGAGCAATCAGCCCCAGCATTTT CASSITGESNQPQHF TRBV5-1 . TRBJ1-5 15 many
TGTGCCAGCAGTTTAGTCCTAGAATCGCAGTATTTT CASSLVLESQYF TRBV28 . TRBJ2-3 12 many
TGCAGTGCTGGACAGGGGAGGTACGAGCAGTACTTC CSAGQGRYEQYF TRBV20-1 TRBD1 TRBJ2-7 12 few
TGTGCCAGCAGTGAGGAGGGCAATCAGCCCCAGCATTTT CASSEEGNQPQHF TRBV2 . TRBJ1-5 13 many
TGTGCCATCTCTCAGACTAGCGCGGCCGATGAGCAGTTCTTC CAISQTSAADEQFF TRBV10-3 TRBD2 TRBJ2-1 14 many
TGTGCCAGTAGTATTGGACTGAAACCCAAAAACATTCAGTACTTC CASSIGLKPKNIQYF TRBV19 . TRBJ2-4 15 many
TGTGCCAGCACGAGAGGGGACCGTTCCTACGAGCAGTACTTC CASTRGDRSYEQYF TRBV6-6 . TRBJ2-7 14 few
TGTGCCAGCAGTTTACTCAGGGGAGAGCAGTACTTC CASSLLRGEQYF TRBV28 . TRBJ2-7 12 many
TGTGCCAGCAGTTTAGGCGGGAGCACCTACAATGAGCAGTTCTTC CASSLGGSTYNEQFF TRBV12-3/TRBV12-4 TRBD2 TRBJ2-1 15 .